Listed below are T cell receptor beta chains from one sample, sequenced in a study of blood T cell repertoires in COVID-19. Method: immunoSEQ multiplex PCR; TCRdb's copy keeps in-frame clones and lacks some. The table records under 300,000 clones, about 76% of them present only once. The sample consisted of peripheral blood. These receptors all stem from a woman aged 55 to 70 with active or convalescent COVID-19. Each CDR3 is given with its conserved first and last residue. The D gene is left open where the match is weak. Clone size is not always given. Where it is, it says once, few, many or a class for expanded clones.

D gene	V gene	J gene	clone size	CDR3 protein	CDR3 DNA
.	TRBV5-1	TRBJ2-1	.	CASSTDNYNEQFF	TGCGCCAGCAGCACGGACAACTACAATGAGCAGTTCTTC
TRBD2	TRBV7-3	TRBJ2-3	.	CASSLFPPAGATDTQYF	TGTGCCAGCAGCTTATTCCCCCCAGCGGGGGCCACAGATACGCAGTATTTT
TRBD1	TRBV4-2	TRBJ1-4	.	CASSQGAQGQGPGGNEKLFF	TGTGCCAGCAGCCAGGGGGCTCAGGGACAGGGGCCTGGGGGTAATGAAAAACTGTTTTTT
TRBD1	TRBV19	TRBJ1-2	few	CASRSDRGRGYTF	TGTGCCAGTAGGAGCGACAGGGGGCGAGGCTACACCTTC
.	TRBV12-5	TRBJ1-1	.	CASGYSGPTEAFF	TGTGCTAGTGGTTACTCAGGGCCAACTGAAGCTTTCTTT
.	TRBV12-3/TRBV12-4	TRBJ1-1	.	CADGGSNTEAFF	TGTGCAGACGGGGGTTCGAACACTGAAGCTTTCTTT
TRBD1	TRBV25-1	TRBJ1-1	once	CASTLDRGNTEAFF	TGTGCCAGCACACTGGACAGGGGGAACACTGAAGCTTTCTTT
TRBD1	TRBV7-3	TRBJ1-2	.	CASSEAGQGNYGYTF	TGTGCCAGCAGCGAAGCGGGACAGGGAAACTATGGCTACACCTTC
.	TRBV7-8	TRBJ2-2	few	CASQGRNTGELFF	TGTGCCAGCCAGGGGCGTAACACCGGGGAGCTGTTTTTT
.	TRBV30	TRBJ1-3	.	CAWGHSGNTIYF	TGTGCCTGGGGTCACTCTGGAAACACCATATATTTT
TRBD2	TRBV7-2	TRBJ2-3	.	CASSSPGLAGQISTDTQYF	TGTGCCAGCAGCTCTCCGGGACTAGCGGGGCAGATTAGCACAGATACGCAGTATTTT
.	TRBV30	TRBJ2-7	.	CAWSVRVPYEQYF	TGTGCCTGGAGTGTCCGGGTTCCATACGAGCAGTACTTC
TRBD1	TRBV18	TRBJ1-3	.	CASSLNEQGAGNTIYF	TGTGCCAGCTCGCTGAATGAGCAGGGGGCTGGAAACACCATATATTTT
TRBD1	TRBV19	TRBJ1-5	.	CASSIFARQGNNQPQHF	TGTGCCAGTAGTATTTTTGCGAGACAGGGGAACAATCAGCCCCAGCATTTT
.	TRBV4-2	TRBJ1-5	.	CASRYAGAGSDPHQPQHF	TGTGCCAGCAGGTACGCGGGGGCGGGTTCTGATCCCCATCAGCCCCAGCATTTT
.	TRBV7-8	TRBJ2-5	many	CASSLRRGRETQYF	TGTGCCAGCAGCCTTCGGAGGGGTAGGGAGACCCAGTACTTC
TRBD1	TRBV12-5	TRBJ1-6	once	CASGPGQGASYNSPLHF	TGTGCTAGTGGTCCTGGACAGGGGGCGTCTTATAATTCACCCCTCCACTTT
TRBD1	TRBV10-3	TRBJ1-3	.	CAISESTGDSGNTIYF	TGTGCCATCAGTGAGTCAACAGGGGACTCTGGAAACACCATATATTTT
.	TRBV6-1	TRBJ1-1	.	CASSYRDLNTEAFF	TGTGCCAGCAGCTACCGGGACTTGAACACTGAAGCTTTCTTT
TRBD2	TRBV7-2	TRBJ2-1	.	CASRGLAFLYNEQFF	TGTGCCAGCAGGGGACTAGCGTTCCTCTACAATGAGCAGTTCTTC
.	TRBV7-9	TRBJ2-7	.	CASSSSGLPPSYEQYF	TGTGCCAGCAGCTCCTCGGGACTTCCACCTTCCTACGAGCAGTACTTC
.	TRBV10-3	TRBJ1-1	.	CAISEVGGATEAFF	TGTGCCATCAGTGAAGTCGGGGGGGCCACTGAAGCTTTCTTT
.	TRBV9	TRBJ2-2	few	CASSGQLNTGELFF	TGTGCCAGCAGCGGACAGCTGAACACCGGGGAGCTGTTTTTT
.	TRBV21-1	TRBJ1-5	.	CASSKALWRVPFPLNQPQHF	TGTGCCAGCAGCAAAGCGCTTTGGCGGGTTCCATTCCCGCTAAATCAGCCCCAGCATTTT
TRBD1	TRBV5-1	TRBJ2-1	.	CASSQGTGHPYNEQFF	TGCGCCAGCAGCCAAGGGACAGGTCACCCCTACAATGAGCAGTTCTTC
TRBD1	TRBV28	TRBJ2-1	.	CASRGQGVGYNEQFF	TGTGCCAGCAGGGGACAGGGGGTGGGGTACAATGAGCAGTTCTTC
.	TRBV3-1/TRBV3-2	TRBJ2-3	.	CASSQLPRDTQYF	TGTGCCAGCAGCCAATTGCCGAGAGATACGCAGTATTTT
.	TRBV30	TRBJ1-2	few	CAWSVVRDSGYTF	TGTGCCTGGAGTGTAGTTAGGGACTCTGGCTACACCTTC
.	TRBV19	TRBJ1-1	.	CASSIAGGTEAFF	TGTGCCAGTAGTATAGCGGGGGGCACTGAAGCTTTCTTT
TRBD1	TRBV28	TRBJ2-3	.	CASPRPGTGRGDDTDTQYF	TGTGCCAGCCCACGACCCGGGACAGGGAGGGGTGACGACACAGATACGCAGTATTTT
.	TRBV5-1	TRBJ1-4	few	CASSLAREKLFF	TGCGCCAGCAGCTTGGCCAGGGAAAAACTGTTTTTT
TRBD1	TRBV28	TRBJ1-1	.	CASRRSQGINTEAFF	TGTGCCAGCAGAAGATCACAGGGGATAAACACTGAAGCTTTCTTT
.	TRBV6-6	TRBJ2-5	.	CASSYRLRVSQETQYF	TGTGCCAGCAGTTACAGGCTCAGGGTATCCCAAGAGACCCAGTACTTC
TRBD2	TRBV6-5	TRBJ2-7	.	CASSYGTSGSYEQYF	TGTGCCAGCAGTTATGGGACTAGCGGGTCCTACGAGCAGTACTTC
TRBD2	TRBV29-1	TRBJ2-7	.	CSVSGNSYEQYF	TGCAGCGTTAGCGGGAACTCCTACGAGCAGTACTTC